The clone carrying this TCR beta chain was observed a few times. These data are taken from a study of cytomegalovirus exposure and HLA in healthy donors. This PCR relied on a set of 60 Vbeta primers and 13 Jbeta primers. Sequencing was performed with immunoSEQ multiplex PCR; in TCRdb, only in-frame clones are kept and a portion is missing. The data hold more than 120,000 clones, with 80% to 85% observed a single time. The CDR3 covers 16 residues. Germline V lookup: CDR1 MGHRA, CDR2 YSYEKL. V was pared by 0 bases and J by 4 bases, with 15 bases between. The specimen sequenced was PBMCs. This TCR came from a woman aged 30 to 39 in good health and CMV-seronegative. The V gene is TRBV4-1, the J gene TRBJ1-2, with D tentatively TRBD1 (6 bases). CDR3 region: CASSQDHETGFYGYTF. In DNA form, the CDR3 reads TGCGCCAGCAGCCAAGATCACGAGACAGGATTCTATGGCTACACCTTC.